This T cell receptor (beta chain) was sequenced in a study of blood T cell repertoires in COVID-19 (dated by TCRdb to about 2020). About the investigation overall: The collaborator samples originated in the United States, Italy and Spain and spanned the acute and convalescent phases of COVID-19. The prospective study material was composed of cDNA or gDNA derived from T cells, B-cell-depleted T cells, or PBMCs. The dataset comprised deeply sampled blood TCRbeta repertoires from subjects exposed to, actively infected with, or recovered from COVID-19. A freely available public database, intended as a resource for researchers studying the immune response to SARS-CoV-2, is where the repertoires were released. Samples came from the ongoing ImmuneRACE study (first 160 participants) plus 1,254 subjects from 6 global collaborators. Nearly every sample came with metadata listing a de-identified subject ID, COVID-19 status, age in years and sex. Where available, HLA class I and class II types were taken from metadata supplied by the sample provider and were not determined by assay-based typing. General conclusions and limits of the study: How much clinical and demographic metadata was included differed by source and by participant, and the metadata was provided uncurated.

Collaborating institutions collected whole blood in K2EDTA tubes following their own protocols. For TCRbeta analysis, collaborators shipped samples as frozen whole blood, isolated PBMCs, or DNA extracted from either of those sample types. Notes on this clone: The target of this receptor is not known. The input lacks base qualities; no much larger clone sits a single base away.

TCRbeta CDR3 regions were amplified from genomic DNA by means of the immunoSEQ Assay, a bias-controlled multiplex PCR. On the authors' methods: The number of nucleated cells in each sample was estimated by amplification of reference gene primers within the assay. Sequence reads were collapsed and filtered to measure the absolute abundance of every unique TCRbeta CDR3 rearrangement. For each sample, productive Simpson clonality was calculated as the square root of Simpson's diversity index over productive rearrangements. The immuneACCESS repertoire file appears here via TCRdb, limited to in-frame rearrangements. These files lack a portion of the clones; in checked studies, under half of the deficit traces to unresolved V genes, and the cause of the others is not known. V and J calls plus clone size are reproduced from that table; the DNA served to infer D and trimming. This sample holds 120,000 or so clones; about 85% were observed only once. Clones ranked in the top ten supply around 27% of the sample.

The TCR comes from a woman older than 75 with acute or convalescent COVID-19. Input material: peripheral blood.

The nucleotides read TGCAGTGCTAGTGAAGGGGGCGATGGCTACACCTTC. Its product reads: CSASEGGDGYTF. This chain is built from TRBV20-1 and TRBJ1-2, with TRBD1 identical over 7 junction bases. The junction shows trimming of 3 bases on V and 6 bases on J, and the gene matches do not reach 4 bases of it. In the germline V gene (reference sequence), CDR1 corresponds to DFQATT and CDR2 to SNEGSKA. There are 12 amino acids in the CDR3, from cysteine to phenylalanine inclusive. Just the 36-base CDR3 DNA is kept, in frame starting at base 1.